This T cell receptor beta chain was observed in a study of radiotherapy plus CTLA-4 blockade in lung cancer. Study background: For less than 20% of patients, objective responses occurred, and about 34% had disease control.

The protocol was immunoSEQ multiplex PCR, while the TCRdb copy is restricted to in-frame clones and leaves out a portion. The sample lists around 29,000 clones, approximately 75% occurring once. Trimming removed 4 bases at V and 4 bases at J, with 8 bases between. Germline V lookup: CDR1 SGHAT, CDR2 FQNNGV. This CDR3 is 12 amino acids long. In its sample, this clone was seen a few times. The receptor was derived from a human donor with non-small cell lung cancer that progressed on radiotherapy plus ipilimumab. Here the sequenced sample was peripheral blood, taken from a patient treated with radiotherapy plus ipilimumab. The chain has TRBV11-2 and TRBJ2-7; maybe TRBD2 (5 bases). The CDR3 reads CASSSRGYEQYF. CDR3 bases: TGTGCCAGCAGCTCCCGGGGTTACGAGCAGTACTTC.